These 22 T cell receptor beta chains share one sample of origin, sequenced in a study of blood T cell repertoires in COVID-19. Profiled with immunoSEQ multiplex PCR; TCRdb holds only in-frame clones, not every one. The sample lists over 150,000 clones, more than 70% occurring once. The material sequenced was peripheral blood. All receptors derive from a man in his fifties who had recovered from COVID-19.

J is TRBJ2-3 and V is TRBV18, with 11 bases that match TRBD2. CDR3 length: 18 amino acids. J gave up 0 bases and V 2 bases, and 7 bases lay outside the gene matches. Germline-derived CDR1 and CDR2 are KGHSH and LQKENI. CDR3 in amino acids: CASSPASSGRSSTDTQYF. CDR3 nucleotide sequence: TGTGCCAGCTCACCAGCGTCTAGCGGGAGGTCCAGCACAGATACGCAGTATTTT.

This rearrangement joins TRBV28 to TRBJ2-3; TRBD2 is a possible D gene (6 bases). The CDR3 totals 15 residues. V shed 7 bases and J shed 2 bases, with 16 bases lying between them. Germline CDR1 is MDHEN and CDR2 is SYDVKM. The CDR3 nucleotides are TGTGCCAGCACTCAATCGGGACTCCTCACAGATACGCAGTATTTT. Its translation is CASTQSGLLTDTQYF. The full variable domain, in which reference TRBV28 and TRBJ2-3 provide the parts outside the CDR3, is DVKVTQSSRYLVKRTGEKVFLECVQDMDHENMFWYRQDPGLGLRLIYFSYDVKMKEKGDIPEGYSVSREKKERFSLILESASTNQTSMYLCASTQSGLLTDTQYFGPGTRLTVL.

The chain joins TRBV4-3 to TRBJ2-7; weak D call: TRBD2 (6 bases). CDR3 length equals 15 residues. V was shortened by 1 base and J by 1 base, with 11 bases between the two germline ends. Germline CDR1 and CDR2: LGHNA and YSLEER. Here the CDR3 DNA reads TGCGCCAGCAGCCAAGGGTGGGGAGGTTCCTACGAGCAGTACTTC. As protein: CASSQGWGGSYEQYF.

This clone was seen once. In DNA, the CDR3 is TGCAGCGTTGAGGGCGCGGGACAGGCCTACGAGCAGTACTTC. This codes for CSVEGAGQAYEQYF. This chain joins TRBV29-1 and TRBJ2-7; 8 bases are a match to TRBD1. V shed 3 bases, J shed 2 bases, and the junction held 6 bases outside the gene matches. This CDR3 spans 14 amino acids. Germline V gene data show CDR1 as SQVTM and CDR2 as ANQGSEA.

The chain is built from TRBV6-6 and TRBJ1-6; D remains ambiguous. From germline, CDR1 is MNHNY and CDR2 SVGAGI (reference sequence). The CDR3 is 13 residues long. V lost 7 bases, J lost 6 bases, and 10 bases lay in between. CDR3 in amino acids: CASKAGSNSPLHF. The CDR3 DNA reads as TGTGCCAGCAAGGCGGGGAGTAATTCACCCCTCCACTTT.

V and J are TRBV5-4 and TRBJ1-2; 8 nucleotides align to TRBD1. Per the germline V gene, CDR1 is SGHNT and CDR2 is YYREEE (reference sequence). The ends lost 5 bases at V and 7 bases at J; junction bases unmatched: 13. This CDR3 comprises 15 residues. CDR3 nucleotides: TGTGCCAGCAGTCGAGTAGGACAGGGAGAAGCTGGCTACACCTTC. Translated: CASSRVGQGEAGYTF.

The chain combines TRBV9 with TRBJ2-5; D gene uncertain. V lost 0 bases and J lost 2, with 8 bases in between. Germline V CDR1 and CDR2: SGDLS, YYNGEE. The CDR3 spans 14 residues. In nucleotides, the CDR3 is TGTGCCAGCAGCGTAGGTCAGTCGCAAGAGACCCAGTACTTC. Protein sequence: CASSVGQSQETQYF.

The rearrangement links TRBV5-4 to TRBJ2-7, with 10 bases lining up with TRBD2. There are 17 residues in the CDR3. CDR1 and CDR2 (germline): SGHNT, YYREEE (reference sequence). J was trimmed by 3 bases and V by 0 bases; bases with no gene match: 9. The CDR3 protein is CASSLAGLAGVDYEQYF. The CDR3 DNA is TGTGCCAGCAGCTTGGCCGGTCTAGCGGGAGTCGACTACGAGCAGTACTTC.

The V gene is TRBV7-8, the J gene TRBJ2-7; 7 nucleotides align to TRBD2. Germline trimming cut 2 bases from V and 5 bases from J; bases unmatched to any gene: 9. This CDR3 is 15 amino acids long. Germline values: CDR1 SGHVS, CDR2 FQNEAQ. The chain's CDR3 is CASSLLSGGSNEQYF. CDR3 DNA: TGTGCCAGCAGCTTACTGTCGGGGGGAAGCAACGAGCAGTACTTC.

V gene TRBV4-1 combines with J gene TRBJ1-2; TRBD1 matches 8 bases. The CDR3 is 14 amino acids. Germline V CDR1 and CDR2: MGHRA, YSYEKL. V dropped 1 base and J dropped 5; count of bases not matched to a gene: 3. CDR3 coding DNA: TGCGCCAGCAGCCAAGGGACAGGGTTATATGGCTACACCTTC. Translating it yields CASSQGTGLYGYTF.

The chain has TRBV2 and TRBJ2-7, with D maybe TRBD2 (6 bases). V lost 7 bases, J lost 4 bases, and 17 bases lay in between. Germline values: CDR1 SNHLY, CDR2 FYNNEI. CDR3 size: 14 residues. Here the CDR3 DNA reads TGTGCCAGCAAGCAGGGTAGCGGACTTTACGAGCAGTACTTC. It specifies CASKQGSGLYEQYF.

The chain carries TRBV19 and TRBJ2-5; 10 bases agree with TRBD1. The CDR3 is 14 residues long. Germline V CDR1 and CDR2: LNHDA, SQIVND (reference sequence). V trimming: 4 bases; J trimming: 5 bases; junction bases outside the gene matches: 4. Here the CDR3 DNA reads TGTGCCAGTAGTACGACAGGGGGCCGGGAGACCCAGTACTTC. As protein: CASSTTGGRETQYF.

This chain uses TRBV11-2 with TRBJ2-4, with D possibly matching TRBD2 (5 bases). CDR1 and CDR2 from the germline V gene are SGHAT and FQNNGV. There are 14 residues in the CDR3. Deletions cut 4 bases from V and 8 bases from J, with 15 bases between. CDR3 nucleotide sequence: TGTGCCAGCAGCTCAAATCGGCCAGCGGACATTCAGTACTTC. It translates to CASSSNRPADIQYF.

This clone is a singleton in its sample. The V and J genes are TRBV29-1 and TRBJ2-3; possible D gene TRBD2, 6 bases. V dropped 1 base and J dropped 2 bases, with 10 bases sitting between them. The CDR3 has 14 amino acids. CDR1 SQVTM and CDR2 ANQGSEA come from the germline V gene. The CDR3 DNA is TGCAGCGTTGAAGTCCGCGGGGTCACAGATACGCAGTATTTT. Amino acids: CSVEVRGVTDTQYF.

The V call is TRBV4-3, the J call TRBJ1-2; D is perhaps TRBD1 (6 bases). Germline V CDR1 and CDR2: LGHNA, YSLEER. The ends were cut back, 0 bases at V and 5 bases at J, with 10 bases in the middle. This CDR3 is built from 14 residues. CDR3 protein: CASSQDRGWYGYTF. CDR3 nucleotides: TGCGCCAGCAGCCAAGATAGGGGGTGGTATGGCTACACCTTC.

The gene calls are TRBV7-9 and TRBJ2-2, with D unresolved. Trimming left V 5 bases short and J 2 bases short, with 12 bases between. Germline assignment: CDR1 SEHNR and CDR2 FQNEAQ (reference sequence). The CDR3 has 15 amino acids. CDR3 residues: CASSGRSINTGELFF. In nucleotides, the CDR3 is TGTGCCAGCAGCGGGCGATCGATAAACACCGGGGAGCTGTTTTTT.

The chain couples TRBV5-6 to TRBJ2-3, with 12 bases lining up with TRBD1. CDR1 and CDR2 (germline): SGHDT, YYEEEE. The J segment lost 4 bases and the V segment lost 4 bases, leaving 4 bases of the junction unmatched. CDR3 length equals 15 residues. CDR3 amino acids: CASSLGQGAPDTQYF. The CDR3 coding sequence is TGTGCCAGCAGCCTGGGACAGGGGGCTCCAGATACGCAGTATTTT.

The rearrangement links TRBV9 to TRBJ2-1; 7 nucleotides line up with TRBD1. The germline V gene encodes CDR1 SGDLS and CDR2 YYNGEE. V was clipped by 0 bases and J by 7 bases; unmatched bases: 4. The length of the CDR3 is 14 residues. CDR3 DNA: TGTGCCAGCAGCGTAGCTAGCAGGGGGAATGAGCAGTTCTTC. This sequence encodes CASSVASRGNEQFF.

V and J are TRBV11-2 and TRBJ2-5; a weak D match, TRBD1 (6 bases). CDR3 length: 16 amino acids. Germline V gene sequence: CDR1 SGHAT, CDR2 FQNNGV. Trimming took 1 base from V and 3 from J, leaving 15 bases between them. The CDR3 DNA reads TGTGCCAGCAGCTTAGGCGCCCCCCAGGGGAAAGAGACCCAGTACTTC. Its protein product is CASSLGAPQGKETQYF.

The chain combines TRBV5-1 with TRBJ1-2; 9 nucleotides line up with TRBD1. Per germline, CDR1 SGHRS and CDR2 YFSETQ. CDR3 length: 14 residues. The V and J ends lost 4 bases and 8 bases, in that order; junction bases with no gene match: 9. The CDR3 coding sequence is TGCGCCAGCAGCCCGGACAGGGGAAAGATCGGCTACACCTTC. Encoded protein: CASSPDRGKIGYTF.

This rearrangement joins TRBV4-2 to TRBJ1-2, with 7 bases matching TRBD1. The junction had 11 bases not matched to a gene; V was cut back by 2 bases and J by 8 bases. Looked up from germline, CDR1 is LGHNA and CDR2 is YNFKEQ. The CDR3 is 15 residues long. For the CDR3, the DNA is TGTGCCAGCAGCCAAAGGGTTGGACAGGTATACGGCTACACCTTC. Protein product: CASSQRVGQVYGYTF.

This sequence joins TRBV6-2 or TRBV6-3 and TRBJ2-7; 10 bases map to TRBD2. CDR1 is MNHEY and CDR2 is SVGEGT in the germline V gene. After removal of 0 bases from V and 6 bases from J, the junction contained 5 bases not matched to a gene. The CDR3 is 15 residues long. CDR3 loop: CASSYSLAGAREQYF. The CDR3 DNA follows: TGTGCCAGCAGTTACTCGCTAGCGGGGGCTCGCGAGCAGTACTTC.